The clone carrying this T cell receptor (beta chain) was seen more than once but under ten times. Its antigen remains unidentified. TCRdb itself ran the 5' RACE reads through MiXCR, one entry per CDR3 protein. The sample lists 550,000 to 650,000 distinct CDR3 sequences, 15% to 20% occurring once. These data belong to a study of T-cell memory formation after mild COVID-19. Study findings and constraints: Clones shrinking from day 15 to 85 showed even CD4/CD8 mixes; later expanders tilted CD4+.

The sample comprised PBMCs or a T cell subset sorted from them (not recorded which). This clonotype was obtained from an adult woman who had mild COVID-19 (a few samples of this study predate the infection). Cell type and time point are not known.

CDR3 in amino acids: CASSYGWVQGTEAFF. CDR3 DNA: TGTGCCAGCAGTTACGGGTGGGTCCAAGGCACTGAAGCTTTCTTT. The V and J genes are TRBV6-5 and TRBJ1-1; D gene uncertain. Germline V gene data show CDR1 as MNHEY and CDR2 as SVGAGI. This CDR3 has 15 amino acids. V lost 2 bases and J lost 4, with 14 bases in between.